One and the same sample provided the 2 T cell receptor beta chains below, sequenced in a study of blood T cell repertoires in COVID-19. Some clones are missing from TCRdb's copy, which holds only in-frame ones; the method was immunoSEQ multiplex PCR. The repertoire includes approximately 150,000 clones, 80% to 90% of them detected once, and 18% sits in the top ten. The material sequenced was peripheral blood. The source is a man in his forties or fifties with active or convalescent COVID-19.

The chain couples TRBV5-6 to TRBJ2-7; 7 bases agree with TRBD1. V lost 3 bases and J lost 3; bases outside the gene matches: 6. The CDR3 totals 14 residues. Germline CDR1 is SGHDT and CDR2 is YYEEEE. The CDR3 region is CASSSGTVVYEQYF. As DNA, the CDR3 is TGTGCCAGCAGCTCCGGGACAGTTGTCTACGAGCAGTACTTC. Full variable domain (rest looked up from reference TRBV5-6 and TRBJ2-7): DAGVTQSPTHLIKTRGQQVTLRCSPKSGHDTVSWYQQALGQGPQFIFQYYEEEERQRGNFPDRFSGHQFPNYSSELNVNALLLGDSALYLCASSSGTVVYEQYFGPGTRLTVT.

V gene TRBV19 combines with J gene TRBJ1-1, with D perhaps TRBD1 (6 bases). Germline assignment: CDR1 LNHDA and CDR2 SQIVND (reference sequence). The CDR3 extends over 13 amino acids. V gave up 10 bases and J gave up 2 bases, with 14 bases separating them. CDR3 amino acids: CATLHRENTEAFF. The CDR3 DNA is TGTGCCACCCTACACAGGGAAAACACTGAAGCTTTCTTT.